This T cell receptor (beta chain) was recovered during a study of metastatic and nonmetastatic thyroid tumors. The germline gives CDR1 MNHEY, CDR2 SMNVEV (reference sequence). The CDR3 runs to 17 residues. V lost 6 bases to trimming and J lost 4 bases; unmatched junction nucleotides: 15. This clone was found a few times. The antigen is unknown. In the original processing: Built for papillary thyroid cancer, a distant-metastasis classifier drew on CDR3 differences across clinicopathological groups. TCRdb called clones again from the PCR reads with MiXCR. TCRdb, not the authors, supplied the V and J calls. The data hold about 20,000 clones, with over 9% observed a single time. Among the patients, none had received any treatment before thyroid surgery. Findings and limits, study-wide: Compared with benign nodules, malignant thyroid tumors were reported to have significantly higher TCR beta diversity in both blood and tumor.

Sequenced material: blood. The receptor was derived from a male donor with papillary thyroid cancer or a benign thyroid nodule (not recorded which). Some clones in this sample may be carry-over from other donors' samples. The gene calls are TRBV27 and TRBJ2-1; 7 nucleotides line up with TRBD1. The CDR3 region has the DNA TGTGCCAGCAGCCCATTAGAGGGGGCGCCCACTTACAATGAGCAGTTCTTC. Translating it yields CASSPLEGAPTYNEQFF.